The 24 T cell receptor beta chains in this list originate from one sample, sequenced in a study of metastatic and nonmetastatic thyroid tumors. With MiXCR, TCRdb reprocessed the PCR reads. The table has some 21,000 clones, roughly 24% seen once. Patients were all untreated before their thyroid surgery. Specimen: tumor tissue. The receptors here all came from a female donor with papillary thyroid cancer or a benign thyroid nodule (not recorded which). Some clones in this sample may be carry-over from other donors' samples.

This clone has at least ten counts. The chain carries TRBV9 and TRBJ2-3; D ambiguous. Between the trimmed V and J ends, which lost 3 bases and 3 bases, there was a span of 11 bases. The CDR3 is 14 amino acids. CDR1 and CDR2 from the germline V gene are SGDLS and YYNGEE. In nucleotides, the CDR3 is TGTGCCAGCAGCGAGAGTGGAGTTACAGATACGCAGTATTTT. Protein: CASSESGVTDTQYF.

This clone was recorded at least ten times. The chain is built from TRBV5-6 and TRBJ1-1; possible D gene TRBD1, 5 bases. The CDR3 consists of 13 residues. Germline CDR1 is SGHDT and CDR2 is YYEEEE. Trimming removed 4 bases from V and 1 base from J, with 8 bases in between. The CDR3 nucleotides are TGTGCCAGCAGCGGGACCGAGAACACTGAAGCTTTCTTT. Translation gives CASSGTENTEAFF.

This clone was found many times. The chain uses TRBV20-1 and TRBJ2-1; 9 bases match TRBD1. The CDR3 has 14 amino acids. Per germline, CDR1 DFQATT and CDR2 SNEGSKA (reference sequence). With 5 bases clipped from V and 7 bases from J, the junction kept 9 bases outside the gene matches. The CDR3, as DNA: TGCAGTGCTCTTAGGACAGGGGAGGAAAATGAGCAGTTCTTC. This encodes CSALRTGEENEQFF.

This clone is deemed medium-sized. The rearrangement joins TRBV6-2 or TRBV6-3 to TRBJ2-7, with TRBD2 matching 10 bases. The CDR3 consists of 12 residues. Trimming took 8 bases from V and 2 from J; bases not matched to a gene: 0. The germline V gene has CDR1 MNHEY and CDR2 SVGEGT. The CDR3 DNA reads TGTGCCAGCGGGACTAGCGCCTACGAGCAGTACTTC. Translating it yields CASGTSAYEQYF.

This clone came up many times. Here the CDR3 DNA reads TGTGCCAGCAGCTTAGCTTCTAGTCGGGAGCAGTACTTC. Protein: CASSLASSREQYF. V and J are TRBV7-9 and TRBJ2-7; no firm D call. The CDR3 contains 13 residues. Germline CDR1 reads SEHNR; CDR2 reads FQNEAQ (reference sequence). Trimming stripped 0 bases from V and 7 bases from J, with 10 bases between.

The CDR3 coding sequence is TGTGCCAGCTCACCCGCGGGGGGATACGAGCAGTACGTC. This codes for CASSPAGGYEQYV. The gene calls are TRBV18 and TRBJ2-7; 8 bases map to TRBD2. The CDR3 sequence is 13 residues long. V shed 3 bases, J shed 4 bases, and the junction held 2 bases outside the gene matches. CDR1 and CDR2 (germline): KGHSH, LQKENI.

The chain links TRBV7-2 to TRBJ2-3; D gene uncertain. V lost 4 bases and J 3 bases, leaving 8 bases between the germline ends. The CDR3 has 13 residues. The V gene's germline CDR1 is SGHTA and CDR2 FQGNSA. The CDR3 spells CASSSVPTDTQYF. As DNA, the CDR3 is TGTGCCAGCAGCTCGGTCCCTACAGATACGCAGTATTTT.

This clone was seen ten or more times. The rearrangement joins TRBV9 to TRBJ2-3; 10 bases line up with TRBD2. Germline V CDR1 and CDR2: SGDLS, YYNGEE. The V segment lost 2 bases and the J segment 4 bases; nucleotides outside the gene matches: 1. The length of the CDR3 is 14 residues. The CDR3 region has the DNA TGTGCCAGCAGCGTTACTAGCGGGGCAGATACGCAGTATTTT. Its translation: CASSVTSGADTQYF.

This clone ranks as medium-sized. The gene calls are TRBV12-3 or TRBV12-4 and TRBJ1-2, with 9 bases fitting TRBD1. The J segment lost 5 bases and the V segment lost 6 bases, leaving 10 bases of the junction unmatched. The CDR3 sequence is 15 residues long. CDR3 residues: CASSHRPTGGYGYTF. The CDR3 nucleotides read TGTGCCAGCAGCCACCGACCGACAGGGGGGTATGGCTACACCTTC.

This clone is medium-sized. The gene calls are TRBV28 and TRBJ1-1, with a possible D match to TRBD1 (6 bases). The CDR3 is 12 amino acids. Per the germline V gene, CDR1 is MDHEN and CDR2 is SYDVKM. With 2 bases removed from V and 8 bases from J, the gap between germline ends came to 9 bases. The CDR3 loop reads CASSLQGFEAFF. The CDR3 DNA sequence: TGTGCCAGCAGTTTACAGGGGTTCGAAGCTTTCTTT. Full variable domain (rest looked up from reference TRBV28 and TRBJ1-1): DVKVTQSSRYLVKRTGEKVFLECVQDMDHENMFWYRQDPGLGLRLIYFSYDVKMKEKGDIPEGYSVSREKKERFSLILESASTNQTSMYLCASSLQGFEAFFGQGTRLTVV.

This chain joins TRBV20-1 and TRBJ2-1; D not resolved. V dropped 3 bases and J dropped 4 bases, with 13 bases sitting between them. The length of the CDR3 is 14 residues. Germline-derived CDR1 and CDR2 are DFQATT and SNEGSKA (reference sequence). The CDR3 reads CSARDFITYNEQFF. CDR3 nucleotides: TGCAGTGCTAGGGATTTCATAACTTACAATGAGCAGTTCTTC.

There are many counts of this clone. J is TRBJ1-1 and V is TRBV3-1, with a tentative D call TRBD1 (5 bases). Deletions cut 4 bases from V and 6 bases from J, with 12 bases between. This CDR3 spans 13 amino acids. CDR1 and CDR2 from the germline V gene are LGHDT and YNNKEL (reference sequence). For the CDR3, the DNA is TGTGCCAGCAGCCCTAGGGGAAGCGCTGAAGCTTTCTTT. It translates to CASSPRGSAEAFF.

This clone is medium-sized (0.01 to 0.1%) by share. Other DNA sequences in this sample translate to the same CDR3. V gene TRBV6-1 combines with J gene TRBJ2-2; 8 nucleotides match TRBD1. J was trimmed by 3 bases and V by 5 bases; bases with no gene match: 5. CDR3 length equals 15 residues. The germline V gene encodes CDR1 MNHNS and CDR2 SASEGT. The CDR3 loop reads CASSRNRGYTGELFF. Written as DNA, the CDR3 is TGTGCCAGCAGTAGAAACAGGGGGTACACCGGGGAGCTGTTTTTT.

This clone was recorded many times. This chain connects TRBV6-2 or TRBV6-3 to TRBJ1-1; tentative D call: TRBD1 (6 bases). The CDR3 runs to 14 residues. Trimming shortened V by 6 bases and J by 5 bases, and 16 bases separated the two germline ends. Germline CDR1 MNHEY, CDR2 SVGEGT. CDR3 amino acids: CASSPPRDITEAFF. For the CDR3, the DNA is TGTGCCAGCAGCCCCCCCCGGGACATAACTGAAGCTTTCTTT.

This clone was seen repeatedly, ten times or more. The chain recombines TRBV27 with TRBJ1-4; 9 bases line up with TRBD1. Germline loops: CDR1 MNHEY, CDR2 SMNVEV (reference sequence). The CDR3 totals 14 residues. Losses at the gene ends were 6 bases for V and 6 bases for J; bases not matched to a gene: 5. CDR3: CASRSGTGYEKLFF. The CDR3 DNA follows: TGTGCCAGCAGATCCGGGACAGGGTATGAAAAACTGTTTTTT.

There are many counts of this clone. This may be a read error, as it is one base from a much larger clone. The chain uses TRBV4-1 and TRBJ2-3; D is perhaps TRBD1 (7 bases). Germline CDR1 reads MGHRA; CDR2 reads YSYEKL. The CDR3 has 17 amino acids. The CDR3 here is CASSSYSGGGRTGTQYF. The CDR3 DNA reads as TGCGCCAGCAGCTCTTATAGCGGCGGTGGGCGGACAGGTACGCAGTATTTT.

This clone was observed many times. The CDR3 DNA follows: TGTGCCAGCGGGGGGAGATATAGCAATCAGCCCCAGCATTTT. As protein: CASGGRYSNQPQHF. The J gene is TRBJ1-5, the V gene TRBV2; maybe TRBD1 (5 bases). V was pared by 8 bases and J by 0 bases, with 11 bases between. The CDR3 extends over 14 amino acids. The germline V gene encodes CDR1 SNHLY and CDR2 FYNNEI.

This clone was detected a few times. Given a much more abundant clone one base away, this may be a read error. The chain recombines TRBV28 with TRBJ2-1; 11 bases align to TRBD2. This CDR3 is 16 amino acids long. Germline CDR1 reads MDHEN; CDR2 reads SYDVKM. The CDR3 DNA reads as TGTGCCGGCAGCCCATATAGCGGGGGGGCGCACAATGAGCAGTTCTTC. Amino acid sequence: CAGSPYSGGAHNEQFF.

This chain uses TRBV6-5 with TRBJ1-1; 7 bases map to TRBD1. This CDR3 is 14 amino acids long. Germline V gene data show CDR1 as MNHEY and CDR2 as SVGAGI. Germline trimming cut 2 bases from V and 4 bases from J; bases unmatched to any gene: 4. CDR3 loop: CASSYRTGVTEAFF. DNA for the CDR3: TGTGCCAGCAGTTACAGAACAGGGGTCACTGAAGCTTTCTTT.

This clone was detected many times. The rearrangement links TRBV5-4 to TRBJ1-2, with D maybe TRBD1 (5 bases). Per the germline V gene, CDR1 is SGHNT and CDR2 is YYREEE (reference sequence). Trimming pared 0 bases from V and 7 bases from J, leaving 13 bases between. This CDR3 region has 14 residues. CDR3 loop: CASSLESGFAGYTF. Written as DNA, the CDR3 is TGTGCCAGCAGCTTGGAGTCAGGGTTCGCTGGCTACACCTTC.

The rearrangement links TRBV7-9 to TRBJ1-2; weak D call: TRBD1 (5 bases). V was shortened by 3 bases and J by 8 bases, with 16 bases between the two germline ends. The CDR3 totals 14 residues. Germline CDR1 and CDR2: SEHNR and FQNEAQ (reference sequence). DNA of the CDR3: TGTGCCAGCAGCTTTGACAGCCGGACGCAAGGCTACACCTTC. It codes for CASSFDSRTQGYTF.

At least ten counts were recorded for this clone. In DNA, the CDR3 is TGTGCCAGCAGCTTACAGGGGGGCGGCTCACCCCTCCACTTT. Protein product: CASSLQGGGSPLHF. The chain uses TRBV11-2 and TRBJ1-6, with TRBD1 matching over 7 bases. The CDR3 sequence is 14 residues long. Trimming took 2 bases from V and 10 from J; bases not matched to a gene: 5. Germline V gene sequence: CDR1 SGHAT, CDR2 FQNNGV.

The genes are TRBV5-1 and TRBJ1-3; D is ambiguous. The CDR3 has 18 residues. V was trimmed by 0 bases and J by 2 bases, leaving 18 bases between them. Germline CDR1 is SGHRS and CDR2 is YFSETQ. DNA of the CDR3: TGCGCCAGCAGCTTGGATGTGCCGGGCAGATCGGCTGGAAACACCATATATTTT. Its protein is CASSLDVPGRSAGNTIYF.

This chain connects TRBV30 to TRBJ2-7; TRBD1 matches at 12 bases. Germline V gene sequence: CDR1 GTSNPN, CDR2 SVGIG (reference sequence). This CDR3 contains 14 residues. Germline trimming cut 6 bases from V and 2 bases from J; bases unmatched to any gene: 5. The CDR3 loop is CACAGTGGPYEQYF. Written as DNA, the CDR3 is TGTGCCTGTGCCGGGACAGGGGGCCCCTACGAGCAGTACTTC.